These 2 T cell receptor beta chains share one sample of origin, sequenced in a study of blood T cell repertoires in COVID-19. Libraries were prepared by immunoSEQ multiplex PCR; TCRdb keeps only in-frame clonotypes and omits some of them. The data show just under 350,000 clones, more than 75% seen once. Material for sequencing was peripheral blood. Receptors were obtained from a woman in her 50s with COVID-19, enrolled during active disease.

The gene calls are TRBV5-6 and TRBJ1-2; unclear D gene. CDR1 and CDR2 from the germline V gene are SGHDT and YYEEEE. The CDR3 sequence is 14 residues long. The V and J ends lost 2 bases and 2 bases respectively, with 10 bases between them. This CDR3 reads CASSFIGENYGYTF. The CDR3 nucleotides read TGTGCCAGCAGCTTTATAGGAGAGAACTATGGCTACACCTTC.

The CDR3 is CASSYSRAQGSKLFF. Written as DNA, the CDR3 is TGTGCCAGCAGTTACTCGCGAGCACAGGGGTCAAAACTGTTTTTT. V usage is TRBV6-5 and J usage is TRBJ1-4; 7 nucleotides align to TRBD1. The CDR3 extends over 15 amino acids. The J segment lost 10 bases and the V segment lost 0 bases, leaving 8 bases of the junction unmatched. Germline CDR1 MNHEY, CDR2 SVGAGI.